Here is one TCR beta chain with its context. Its antigen is still unknown. Base quality data are lacking; no much larger clone is found one base away. These data originate in a study of T cell responses to AZD1222 COVID-19 vaccine (dated by TCRdb to 2020 to 2022). With respect to the entire study: TCR sequencing was performed for 233 trial participants, of whom roughly 200 were given two doses of AZD1222 and some 26 were given two doses of MenACWY control vaccine. Trial participants were enrolled by age into 18-55, 56-69 and 70-plus year subgroups, with roughly 160, 29 and 62 TCR-sequenced participants respectively. On the study overall, not on this receptor specifically: Because no day 14 peak-response samples were available, the repertoires could be characterized only after the peak T cell response. Participants were mostly white British and included more females than males, and it was suggested by the authors that clonal diversity may have been underestimated. The 56-69-year group was small, and its depth increase did not reach significance, likely because of low power. After two AZD1222 doses, spike-specific TCR breadth and depth were significantly higher than at day 0 and than in MenACWY recipients. Conclusions about previously exposed vaccinees were limited because only a handful of AZD1222 recipients were SARS-CoV-2 seropositive at baseline. CD4 TCRs associated with the vaccine covered the entire spike protein, and the dominant responses were in regions 160-218 and 743-854. Reportedly, close to half of the unique spike-specific TCRs recognized epitopes lying outside the regions that are mutated in the B.1.351 and B.1.1.7 variants.

The germline V gene provides CDR1 MNHNS and CDR2 SASEGT. The CDR3 sequence holds 16 residues, the cysteine and phenylalanine included. The sequence is cut down to CDR3 DNA, 48 bases in frame from base 1. V is reduced by 1 base and J by 0 bases, leaving a spacing of 9 bases between them. The CDR3 regions of human TCRbeta chains were analyzed by immunosequencing. Regarding the original processing steps: TCRs in the repertoires were compared against a reference library of SARS-CoV-2-specific TCRs that had been generated with the MIRA antigen-specificity platform. Breadth was defined as the fraction of unique TCRs that were SARS-CoV-2-associated, and depth was defined as the fraction of total T cells that were SARS-CoV-2-associated. Using the MIRA data, each spike-specific TCR was mapped to the spike region that the TCR reacts to and placed in a CD4 or CD8 class. Log10-transformed breadth and depth values were compared by one-way ANOVA with Sidak's multiple comparisons tests. What TCRdb holds here is the immuneACCESS table cut down to in-frame rearrangements. Part of the clones is not present; checked against another copy, under half of the missing clones reflect an unresolved V gene, and the others are unexplained. Clone size and the V and J calls come from that table; the DNA yielded D and trimming. In all, the sample holds approximately 140,000 clones, and over 75% of those were seen once. 3% to 3.5% of the sample is taken by the ten largest.

The time point label for this specimen denotes: about 28 days (+/-7) after the second vaccine dose. AZD1222 recipients given second doses at about 4 weeks or at about 12 weeks were pooled, since spike-specific TCR depth and breadth were not found to differ between the two schedules. The vaccinee samples were drawn from two UK trials, COV001 and COV002, one of which was a single-blind randomized controlled phase 2/3 trial testing AZD1222 (ChAdOx1 nCoV-19) in healthy adults. For TCRbeta chain sequencing, PBMC samples from trial participants were taken at day 0 and at day 28 after the second dose. The TCR comes from an adult who received the AZD1222 COVID-19 vaccine. The source material was peripheral blood, sampled 28 days after the second AZD1222 dose. The sequence is built from TRBV6-1 and TRBJ1-4; no D segment can be confidently identified. For the CDR3, the sequence is CASSEELGTTNEKLFF. The nucleotide sequence is TGTGCCAGCAGTGAAGAGTTAGGTACAACTAATGAAAAACTGTTTTTT.